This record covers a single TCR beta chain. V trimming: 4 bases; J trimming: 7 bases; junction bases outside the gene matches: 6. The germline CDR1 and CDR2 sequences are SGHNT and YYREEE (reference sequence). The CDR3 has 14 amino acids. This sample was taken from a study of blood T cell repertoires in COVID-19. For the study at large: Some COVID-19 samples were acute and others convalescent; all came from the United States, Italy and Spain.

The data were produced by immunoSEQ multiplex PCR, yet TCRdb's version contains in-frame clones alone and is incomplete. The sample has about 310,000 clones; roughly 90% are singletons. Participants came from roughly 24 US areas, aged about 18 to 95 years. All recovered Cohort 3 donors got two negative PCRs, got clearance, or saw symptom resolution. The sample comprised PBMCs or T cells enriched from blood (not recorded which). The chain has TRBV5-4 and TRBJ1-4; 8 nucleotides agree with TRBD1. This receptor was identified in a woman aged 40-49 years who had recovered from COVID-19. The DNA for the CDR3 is TGTGCCAGCAGCGTTGGACAGGGCAGTGAAAAACTGTTTTTT. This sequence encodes CASSVGQGSEKLFF.